Presented here are 22 T cell receptor beta chains from one specimen sequenced in a study of CD8+ T cells in alopecia areata. CD4+ cells belonging to about five patients, who were in the biomarker study, were further sorted into CD25+CD127- cells. Extraction and reverse transcription of RNA yielded cDNA as the sequencing template. Produced via immunoSEQ multiplex PCR; TCRdb's table is partial and in-frame only. The sample lists about 37,000 clones, around 50% seen once, with more than 1.5% in the top ten. Sequencing input: CD4+ Tregs sorted from blood. These TCRs come from a human donor with alopecia areata.

The chain couples TRBV19 to TRBJ2-3, with 7 bases identical to TRBD2. The CDR3 spans 15 residues. After removal of 7 bases from V and 0 bases from J, the junction contained 7 bases not matched to a gene. Germline V lookup: CDR1 LNHDA, CDR2 SQIVND (reference sequence). CDR3 coding DNA: TGTGCCAGTATGTATAGCGGGTTTAGCACAGATACGCAGTATTTT. Its translation is CASMYSGFSTDTQYF.

The rearrangement links TRBV7-2 to TRBJ2-1; 8 bases agree with TRBD2. There are 12 residues in the CDR3. V was clipped by 5 bases and J by 15 bases; unmatched bases: 9. Per germline, CDR1 SGHTA and CDR2 FQGNSA. CDR3 nucleotides: TGTGCCAGCAGCCTCGGGACTAGTACGTGGTTCTTC. The encoded protein is CASSLGTSTWFF.

The rearrangement links TRBV10-2 to TRBJ2-5, with a possible D match to TRBD1 (6 bases). The V end was cut by 2 bases, the J end by 5 bases, with 6 bases between. This CDR3 spans 12 amino acids. The germline V gene has CDR1 WSHSY and CDR2 SAAADI. The CDR3 region is CASSEGQETQYF. The CDR3 nucleotides read TGCGCCAGCAGTGAGGGACAGGAGACCCAGTACTTC.

The chain is built from TRBV7-9 and TRBJ2-5; no reliable D call. In germline, CDR1 is SEHNR, CDR2 FQNEAQ (reference sequence). V was pared by 5 bases and J by 7 bases, with 14 bases between. The CDR3 is 13 residues long. The CDR3 sequence: CASSIQTVGTQYF. Here the CDR3 DNA reads TGTGCCAGCAGCATCCAGACGGTCGGGACCCAGTACTTC. Full variable domain (rest looked up from reference TRBV7-9 and TRBJ2-5): DTGVSQNPRHKITKRGQNVTFRCDPISEHNRLYWYRQTLGQGPEFLTYFQNEAQLEKSRLLSDRFSAERPKGSFSTLEIQRTEQGDSAMYLCASSIQTVGTQYFGPGTRLLVL.

The table lists this clone with a few counts. The chain uses TRBV5-1 and TRBJ2-7, with 11 bases matching TRBD2. The CDR3 contains 17 residues. Germline loops: CDR1 SGHRS, CDR2 YFSETQ. J gave up 2 bases and V 1 base, and 8 bases lay outside the gene matches. The CDR3 DNA reads TGCGCCAGCAGCTTGCTTCCCGGGACTAGCGGAACCTACGAGCAGTACTTC. Translating gives CASSLLPGTSGTYEQYF.

CDR3 nucleotides: TGTGCCAGCAGGTTAGCGGGAGGTGGGAATGAGCAGTTCTTC. Translated: CASRLAGGGNEQFF. The chain couples TRBV28 to TRBJ2-1; 10 bases are shared with TRBD2. The junction had 6 bases not matched to a gene; V was cut back by 6 bases and J by 7 bases. The germline gives CDR1 MDHEN, CDR2 SYDVKM. This CDR3 is 14 amino acids long.

CDR3 coding DNA: TGTGCCAGCAGCTGGGTCCCTAGCGGGCGCAATGAGCAGTTCTTC. It translates to CASSWVPSGRNEQFF. V gene TRBV7-9 combines with J gene TRBJ2-1, with 8 nucleotides matching TRBD2. CDR1 is SEHNR, CDR2 FQNEAQ, per germline (reference sequence). V shed 4 bases and J 6 bases; nucleotides not matched to a gene: 8. The CDR3 length is 15 residues.

The chain is built from TRBV2 and TRBJ2-7; D is possibly TRBD2 (6 bases). CDR1 and CDR2 from the germline V gene are SNHLY and FYNNEI. V was pared by 5 bases and J by 0 bases, with 14 bases between. CDR3 length: 15 amino acids. The CDR3 region has the DNA TGTGCCAGCAGTTCGGGACTCTTAGTCTCCTACGAGCAGTACTTC. It encodes CASSSGLLVSYEQYF. Full variable domain (remainder filled in from reference TRBV2 and TRBJ2-7): EPEVTQTPSHQVTQMGQEVILRCVPISNHLYFYWYRQILGQKVEFLVSFYNNEISEKSEIFDDQFSVERPDGSNFTLKIRSTKLEDSAMYFCASSSGLLVSYEQYFGPGTRLTVT.

The rearrangement joins TRBV5-1 to TRBJ1-5; D possibly corresponds to TRBD1 (5 bases). This CDR3 contains 15 residues. Germline CDR1 and CDR2: SGHRS and YFSETQ. V dropped 0 bases and J dropped 2 bases, with 9 bases sitting between them. CDR3: CASSLAGGGNQPQHF. Written as DNA, the CDR3 is TGCGCCAGCAGCTTGGCCGGGGGTGGCAATCAGCCCCAGCATTTT.

The chain couples TRBV7-2 to TRBJ2-6, with D unresolved. Germline CDR1 is SGHTA and CDR2 is FQGNSA. Trimming removed 5 bases from V and 5 bases from J, with 13 bases in between. This CDR3 comprises 15 residues. DNA for the CDR3: TGTGCCAGCAGCGTCGACTTGGGCTGGGCCAACGTCCTGACTTTC. Translating gives CASSVDLGWANVLTF.

This chain links TRBV5-1 with TRBJ2-7, with D possibly being TRBD1 (5 bases). Per the germline V gene, CDR1 is SGHRS and CDR2 is YFSETQ. The CDR3 is 13 residues long. V dropped 2 bases and J dropped 7 bases, with 13 bases sitting between them. The CDR3 sequence: CASSLAGLGEQYF. CDR3 DNA: TGCGCCAGCAGCTTAGCAGGGCTCGGGGAGCAGTACTTC.

The rearrangement uses TRBV15 and TRBJ2-5; D unclear. The CDR3 runs 12 residues. Germline V gene lookup returns CDR1 LNHNV and CDR2 YYDKDF (reference sequence). V was clipped by 4 bases and J by 4 bases, with 7 bases between them. The CDR3 here is CATSTTGETQYF. As DNA, the CDR3 is TGTGCCACCAGCACTACGGGAGAGACCCAGTACTTC.

This clone was detected only a few times. The chain recombines TRBV30 with TRBJ2-7, with D perhaps matching TRBD1 (5 bases). The germline gives CDR1 GTSNPN, CDR2 SVGIG (reference sequence). V shed 0 bases and J shed 7 bases, with 13 bases lying between them. The CDR3 covers 13 residues. The DNA of the CDR3 is TGTGCCTGGAGTGTACGAAGGGGTGGGGAGCAGTACTTC. Its translation is CAWSVRRGGEQYF.

V and J are TRBV2 and TRBJ2-4; no clear D gene. Germline values: CDR1 SNHLY, CDR2 FYNNEI. This CDR3 region has 13 residues. Between the trimmed V and J ends, which lost 8 bases and 1 base, there was a span of 9 bases. CDR3 DNA sequence: TGTGCCAGCCTCCCCCTGGCCAAAAACATTCAGTACTTC. It translates to CASLPLAKNIQYF.

The rearrangement joins TRBV4-3 to TRBJ2-2, with TRBD1 as a possible D gene (6 bases). Trimming stripped 0 bases from V and 5 bases from J, with 16 bases between. Germline lookup yields CDR1 LGHNA and CDR2 YSLEER. The CDR3 runs 17 residues. The CDR3 sequence is CASSQDGNRVGTGELFF. The CDR3 DNA sequence: TGCGCCAGCAGCCAAGATGGTAACAGGGTCGGGACCGGGGAGCTGTTTTTT.

This clone appeared once. This sequence joins TRBV7-8 and TRBJ1-1; D is perhaps TRBD1 (5 bases). The length of the CDR3 is 16 residues. Germline V gene data show CDR1 as SGHVS and CDR2 as FQNEAQ. Trimming cost V 2 bases and J 2 bases, with 15 bases left between them. CDR3 in DNA: TGTGCCAGCAGCTTATTGGTCCGGGGGGGTAACACTGAAGCTTTCTTT. It specifies CASSLLVRGGNTEAFF.

J is TRBJ1-2 and V is TRBV10-1; TRBD1 matches 8 bases. Germline CDR1 is WNHNN and CDR2 is SYGVQD (reference sequence). Trimming at V came to 6 bases and at J to 6 bases, leaving 9 bases not matched to a gene. The CDR3 extends over 14 amino acids. CDR3 in amino acids: CASSPGQGWDGYTF. In nucleotides, the CDR3 is TGCGCCAGCAGCCCCGGACAGGGATGGGATGGCTACACCTTC.

The chain is built from TRBV29-1 and TRBJ1-4; weak D call: TRBD1 (6 bases). The CDR3 covers 13 residues. Trimming took 6 bases from V and 0 from J, leaving 8 bases between them. Germline V CDR1 and CDR2: SQVTM, ANQGSEA. In DNA form, the CDR3 reads TGCAGCGTAGGGGGGACAACTAATGAAAAACTGTTTTTT. This translates into CSVGGTTNEKLFF. Together with reference TRBV29-1 and TRBJ1-4, the CDR3 gives the full variable domain: SAVISQKPSRDICQRGTSLTIQCQVDSQVTMMFWYRQQPGQSLTLIATANQGSEATYESGFVIDKFPISRPNLTFSTLTVSNMSPEDSSIYLCSVGGTTNEKLFFGSGTQLSVL.

This clone was counted a few times. The rearrangement links TRBV5-6 to TRBJ2-2, with D unclear. CDR1 and CDR2 (germline): SGHDT, YYEEEE. V lost 4 bases, J lost 6 bases, and 10 bases lay in between. CDR3 length: 13 amino acids. CDR3: CASSPYRSGELFF. CDR3 coding DNA: TGTGCCAGCAGCCCCTATCGATCCGGGGAGCTGTTTTTT.

The chain has TRBV7-2 and TRBJ2-1, with 9 nucleotides matching TRBD2. J was trimmed by 4 bases and V by 5 bases; bases with no gene match: 6. Germline V gene lookup returns CDR1 SGHTA and CDR2 FQGNSA. This CDR3 is built from 15 residues. The chain's CDR3 is CASSLTSGDYNEQFF. Here the CDR3 DNA reads TGTGCCAGCAGCCTGACTAGCGGCGATTACAATGAGCAGTTCTTC.

The chain couples TRBV13 to TRBJ2-7, with 12 bases aligning to TRBD2. The V gene's germline CDR1 is PRHDT and CDR2 FYEKMQ (reference sequence). This CDR3 contains 15 residues. Germline trimming cut 5 bases from V and 2 bases from J; bases unmatched to any gene: 4. CDR3 region: CASSPRLAGAYEQYF. CDR3 in DNA: TGTGCCAGCAGCCCTAGACTAGCGGGGGCCTACGAGCAGTACTTC. Full variable domain (outside the CDR3, taken from reference TRBV13 and TRBJ2-7): AAGVIQSPRHLIKEKRETATLKCYPIPRHDTVYWYQQGPGQDPQFLISFYEKMQSDKGSIPDRFSAQQFSDYHSELNMSSLELGDSALYFCASSPRLAGAYEQYFGPGTRLTVT.

This chain joins TRBV7-9 and TRBJ1-3; 9 bases fit TRBD1. The CDR3 is 14 residues long. CDR1 and CDR2 (germline): SEHNR, FQNEAQ (reference sequence). V shed 4 bases and J 4 bases; nucleotides not matched to a gene: 2. The CDR3 nucleotides read TGTGCCAGCAGCTCGGGGACAGGGGGAAACACCATATATTTT. This sequence encodes CASSSGTGGNTIYF.